This TCR beta chain appears in the sequencing data of a study of T cell repertoires in cytomegalovirus infection. V was trimmed by 3 bases and J by 1 base, leaving 9 bases between them. This CDR3 is 14 amino acids long. Germline CDR1 and CDR2: MNHEY and SMNVEV (reference sequence). Each CDR3 protein gets one entry after TCRdb re-called the reads with MiXCR. The table has roughly 600,000 distinct CDR3 sequences, approximately 24% seen once. The sequence derives from a human donor in good health (CMV status not recorded). Some clones in this sample may be carry-over from other donors' samples. The specimen sequenced was CD8+ T cells from PBMCs. The gene calls are TRBV27 and TRBJ1-1; D perhaps matches TRBD1 (5 bases). This CDR3 is CASSFATGNTEAFF. The CDR3 region has the DNA TGTGCCAGCAGTTTCGCCACAGGGAACACTGAAGCTTTCTTT.